These 2 T cell receptor beta chains share one sample of origin, sequenced in a study of blood T cells in healthy people across ages. Next came a second PCR, run for about 7 to 12 cycles, which used a sample-barcoded 5' primer along with a J-beta primer mix. TCRdb independently ran MiXCR on the 5' RACE reads; one entry per CDR3 protein. The sample lists around 990,000 distinct CDR3 sequences, almost 25% occurring once. The same data also went into a second study, on T cells of mothers and their children.

The sample was blood. All receptors derive from a girl aged 2 to 10 in good health.

The chain has TRBV9 and TRBJ2-1, with D perhaps TRBD2 (6 bases). This CDR3 region has 19 residues. The germline CDR1 and CDR2 sequences are SGDLS and YYNGEE. The V end was cut by 1 base, the J end by 4 bases, with 24 bases between. CDR3 DNA sequence: TGTGCCAGCAGCGTATGGGATGTGGGCGGGGCACCCGATTACAATGAGCAGTTCTTC. It specifies CASSVWDVGGAPDYNEQFF.

In this sample, this clonotype turned up a few times. The rearrangement uses TRBV12-3 or TRBV12-4 and TRBJ1-2, with unresolved D. Deletions cut 8 bases from V and 5 bases from J, with 12 bases between. This CDR3 is built from 12 residues. The CDR3, as DNA: TGTGCCAGCCAGCCTATTCCTTATGGCTACACCTTC. Its protein product is CASQPIPYGYTF.